These 32 T cell receptor beta chains were all obtained from the same sample, sequenced in a study of blood T cell repertoires in COVID-19. Clones were read by immunoSEQ multiplex PCR, and TCRdb kept only the in-frame ones, dropping some. The sample lists a few hundred thousand clones, roughly 84% occurring once. The sequenced sample consisted of peripheral blood. The receptors originated from a woman in her thirties who had recovered from COVID-19.

In its sample, this clone was seen a few times. The chain is built from TRBV6-6 and TRBJ2-7; no clear D. The length of the CDR3 is 12 residues. Germline CDR1 is MNHNY and CDR2 is SVGAGI (reference sequence). Trimming took off 5 bases at V and 6 bases at J, with 11 bases between the two ends. The CDR3 here is CASSASRLEQYF. The CDR3 coding sequence is TGTGCCAGCAGTGCCTCGCGGCTCGAGCAGTACTTC.

V is TRBV6-5 and J is TRBJ2-7; TRBD2 matches at 10 bases. Germline loops: CDR1 MNHEY, CDR2 SVGAGI. CDR3 length: 14 amino acids. J gave up 7 bases and V 6 bases, and 9 bases lay outside the gene matches. CDR3 sequence (DNA): TGTGCCAGCAGCCCCCTAGCGGGAGTAGGGGAGCAGTACTTC. It specifies CASSPLAGVGEQYF.

The chain uses TRBV10-3 and TRBJ2-7, with 10 bases lining up with TRBD2. The V gene's germline CDR1 is ENHRY and CDR2 SYGVKD. J lost 1 base, V lost 4 bases, and 4 bases had no gene match. The CDR3 spans 15 residues. The CDR3: CAISGPSGRSYEQYF. The CDR3 region has the DNA TGTGCCATCAGTGGTCCTAGCGGGAGATCCTACGAGCAGTACTTC.

The chain couples TRBV10-3 to TRBJ1-3; D remains ambiguous. V shed 3 bases and J shed 0 bases, with 15 bases lying between them. Germline CDR1 reads ENHRY; CDR2 reads SYGVKD. The CDR3 has 17 amino acids. CDR3 in amino acids: CAISEGFADSSGNTIYF. In DNA form, the CDR3 reads TGTGCCATCAGTGAAGGATTCGCGGACTCCTCTGGAAACACCATATATTTT.

This clone was counted once. The V call is TRBV15, the J call TRBJ1-5; D remains unclear. Germline CDR1 LNHNV, CDR2 YYDKDF (reference sequence). This CDR3 comprises 16 residues. V lost 0 bases, J lost 3 bases, and 12 bases lay in between. CDR3 residues: CATSRDRLEYNQPQHF. For the CDR3, the DNA is TGTGCCACCAGCAGAGATAGATTGGAGTACAATCAGCCCCAGCATTTT.

This chain joins TRBV29-1 and TRBJ2-5; D call uncertain. Trimming took 4 bases from V and 0 from J, leaving 6 bases between them. Germline V CDR1 and CDR2: SQVTM, ANQGSEA. The CDR3 sequence is 12 residues long. The CDR3 protein is CSVAGYQETQYF. In nucleotides, the CDR3 is TGCAGCGTTGCCGGGTACCAAGAGACCCAGTACTTC.

The chain is built from TRBV28 and TRBJ1-5; no clear D. The ends were cut back, 3 bases at V and 5 bases at J, with 11 bases in the middle. Per germline, CDR1 MDHEN and CDR2 SYDVKM. CDR3 length: 14 amino acids. The CDR3: CASSFKGVHQPQHF. The CDR3 nucleotides read TGTGCCAGCAGTTTTAAGGGAGTCCATCAGCCCCAGCATTTT.

V is TRBV11-3 and J is TRBJ2-2; 12 bases align to TRBD1. Germline CDR1 is SGHNT and CDR2 is YENEEA. This CDR3 has 15 residues. V gave up 5 bases and J gave up 5 bases; unmatched junction bases: 3. For the CDR3, the DNA is TGTGCCAGCAGCCCGGGACAGGGGGCAACCGGGGAGCTGTTTTTT. It codes for CASSPGQGATGELFF.

The CDR3 DNA follows: TGTGCCAGCAGTCCCCGACAGGGCGCAGATACGCAGTATTTT. This codes for CASSPRQGADTQYF. The chain has TRBV27 and TRBJ2-3, with 7 bases identical to TRBD1. The V and J ends lost 5 bases and 4 bases, in that order; junction bases with no gene match: 6. Germline V gene lookup returns CDR1 MNHEY and CDR2 SMNVEV (reference sequence). This CDR3 has 14 residues.

About this clone: A much larger clone differs by one base, so this may be a read error. The same CDR3 can be traced to other DNA sequences in this sample. The chain is built from TRBV28 and TRBJ2-3; TRBD2 agrees at 7 bases. J was trimmed by 2 bases and V by 2 bases; bases with no gene match: 4. This CDR3 has 15 amino acids. The germline CDR1 and CDR2 sequences are MDHEN and SYDVKM. CDR3 in DNA: TGTGCCAGCAGTTTACCTAGCGGACTCACAGATACGCAGTATTTT. Amino acids: CASSLPSGLTDTQYF.

The chain links TRBV15 to TRBJ2-3, with TRBD2 identical over 8 bases. Germline V gene sequence: CDR1 LNHNV, CDR2 YYDKDF (reference sequence). Unmatched junction bases numbered 9, after V lost 5 bases and J lost 2 bases. The CDR3 totals 16 residues. CDR3 in amino acids: CATSGELAAFTDTQYF. DNA for the CDR3: TGTGCCACCAGCGGCGAACTAGCGGCCTTCACAGATACGCAGTATTTT.

The V and J genes are TRBV28 and TRBJ1-1; D gene unclear. This CDR3 region has 10 residues. Germline values: CDR1 MDHEN, CDR2 SYDVKM. V was trimmed by 8 bases and J by 3 bases, leaving 4 bases between them. The DNA for the CDR3 is TGTGCCAGCCAGGACACTGAAGCTTTCTTT. This gives the protein CASQDTEAFF.

The gene calls are TRBV25-1 and TRBJ1-5; possible D gene TRBD1, 5 bases. V dropped 8 bases and J dropped 0 bases, with 11 bases sitting between them. The length of the CDR3 is 14 residues. Germline V CDR1 and CDR2: MGHDK, SYGVNS. CDR3 DNA: TGTGCCAGCGGGATGACAGATAGCAATCAGCCCCAGCATTTT. Translation gives CASGMTDSNQPQHF.

V usage is TRBV10-3 and J usage is TRBJ1-1; D possibly corresponds to TRBD1 (6 bases). The ends were cut back, 10 bases at V and 5 bases at J, with 20 bases in the middle. The CDR3 sequence is 14 residues long. Germline CDR1 and CDR2: ENHRY and SYGVKD. This CDR3 reads CASRKEQGLTEAFF. The DNA for the CDR3 is TGTGCCAGCCGAAAAGAACAGGGTTTAACTGAAGCTTTCTTT.

The CDR3 coding sequence is TGTGCCAGCGGCGGAGCCGGCACAGATACGCAGTATTTT. This codes for CASGGAGTDTQYF. The rearrangement joins TRBV5-4 to TRBJ2-3; D call uncertain. The length of the CDR3 is 13 residues. With 7 bases removed from V and 1 base from J, the gap between germline ends came to 10 bases. CDR1 is SGHNT, CDR2 YYREEE, per germline (reference sequence).

A remark on this clone: A read error may account for a junction end that differs from germline. This chain joins TRBV10-3 and TRBJ1-1; TRBD1 aligns across 9 bases. This CDR3 has 14 residues. Per germline, CDR1 ENHRY and CDR2 SYGVKD. As DNA, the CDR3 is TGTGCCATTGGGACAGGGAATATGAAAACTGAAGCTTTCTTT. It codes for CAIGTGNMKTEAFF.

This chain joins TRBV3-1 (or the pseudogene TRBV3-2) and TRBJ2-1; 9 bases line up with TRBD2. The CDR3 is 15 residues long. Germline trimming cut 4 bases from V and 0 bases from J; bases unmatched to any gene: 1. Germline CDR1 LGHDT, CDR2 YNNKEL (reference sequence). This CDR3 reads CASSRSGSSYNEQFF. In DNA, the CDR3 is TGTGCCAGCAGCCGTAGCGGGAGCTCCTACAATGAGCAGTTCTTC.

The J gene is TRBJ2-7, the V gene TRBV28; D is unresolved. This CDR3 has 12 amino acids. V shed 3 bases and J shed 3 bases, with 6 bases lying between them. Germline V gene data show CDR1 as MDHEN and CDR2 as SYDVKM. The CDR3 bases are TGTGCCAGCAGTTTCCTTATCTACGAGCAGTACTTC. Protein: CASSFLIYEQYF.

This chain connects TRBV4-2 to TRBJ1-2; D is unresolved. Germline loops: CDR1 LGHNA, CDR2 YNFKEQ. Trimming pared 3 bases from V and 3 bases from J, leaving 8 bases between. The CDR3 loop spans 13 amino acids. CDR3 sequence reads: CASSHEGDYGYTF. CDR3 in DNA: TGTGCCAGCAGCCATGAGGGCGACTATGGCTACACCTTC.

This clone was counted a single time. The chain uses TRBV7-2 and TRBJ2-2; D gene unclear. V lost 3 bases and J lost 6, with 20 bases in between. CDR3 length equals 17 residues. CDR1 SGHTA and CDR2 FQGNSA come from the germline V gene. DNA for the CDR3: TGTGCCAGCAGCTTTGTAATTCAAGCCTCCCGCGCCGGGGAGCTGTTTTTT. Amino acids: CASSFVIQASRAGELFF.

V and J are TRBV11-3 and TRBJ2-2; 7 bases are a match to TRBD1. The CDR3 covers 15 residues. Per germline, CDR1 SGHNT and CDR2 YENEEA. V was pared by 5 bases and J by 2 bases, with 5 bases of the junction left unmatched. CDR3: CASSPTGSNTGELFF. DNA for the CDR3: TGTGCCAGCAGCCCGACAGGGTCCAACACCGGGGAGCTGTTTTTT.

In this sample, this clone turned up once. The gene calls are TRBV18 and TRBJ2-2; D is unclear. This CDR3 is 14 amino acids long. Germline values: CDR1 KGHSH, CDR2 LQKENI. V lost 2 bases and J 5 bases, leaving 9 bases between the germline ends. The CDR3 spells CASSPVSRTGELFF. CDR3 coding DNA: TGTGCCAGCTCACCAGTTTCCAGAACCGGGGAGCTGTTTTTT.

V and J are TRBV3-1 (or the pseudogene TRBV3-2) and TRBJ2-1; TRBD2 might be the D (6 bases). The CDR3 runs to 15 residues. Per the germline V gene, CDR1 is LGHDT and CDR2 is YNNKEL (reference sequence). The V end lost 3 bases, the J end lost 4 bases, and 13 bases lay between the germline ends. CDR3 DNA sequence: TGTGCCAGCAGCCAGATGGGGACTCTTTACAATGAGCAGTTCTTC. Amino acid sequence: CASSQMGTLYNEQFF.

This chain links TRBV19 with TRBJ1-5; no clear D gene. V was clipped by 3 bases and J by 7 bases, with 10 bases between them. The CDR3 is 13 amino acids. The germline CDR1 and CDR2 sequences are LNHDA and SQIVND (reference sequence). The CDR3 loop reads CASSIGSSQPQHF. DNA of the CDR3: TGTGCCAGTAGTATCGGGAGTTCGCAGCCCCAGCATTTT.

The CDR3 loop is CATSDSGVGRRTDTQYF. DNA for the CDR3: TGTGCCACCAGTGATTCGGGAGTGGGTCGGCGCACAGATACGCAGTATTTT. The rearrangement joins TRBV24-1 to TRBJ2-3, with a tentative D call TRBD2 (6 bases). The germline CDR1 and CDR2 sequences are KGHDR and SFDVKD. The CDR3 is 17 residues long. V was trimmed by 2 bases and J by 1 base, leaving 15 bases between them.

The J gene is TRBJ2-5, the V gene TRBV27; a weak D match, TRBD1 (5 bases). The germline CDR1 and CDR2 sequences are MNHEY and SMNVEV (reference sequence). The CDR3 extends over 13 amino acids. With 2 bases removed from V and 3 bases from J, the gap between germline ends came to 7 bases. Written as DNA, the CDR3 is TGTGCCAGCAGTTTACAAGGGGAAGAGACCCAGTACTTC. Translation gives CASSLQGEETQYF.

The rearrangement joins TRBV19 to TRBJ2-7; D gene ambiguous. This CDR3 contains 12 residues. Germline V gives CDR1 LNHDA, CDR2 SQIVND (reference sequence). Trimming cost V 3 bases and J 6 bases, with 9 bases left between them. The CDR3 DNA sequence: TGTGCCAGTAGTATGGTGAGATTCGAGCAGTACTTC. Protein sequence: CASSMVRFEQYF. The whole variable domain, filled in from reference TRBV19 and TRBJ2-7, reads DGGITQSPKYLFRKEGQNVTLSCEQNLNHDAMYWYRQDPGQGLRLIYYSQIVNDFQKGDIAEGYSVSREKKESFPLTVTSAQKNPTAFYLCASSMVRFEQYFGPGTRLTVT.

This chain's CDR3 is CASSLDSRGNSPLHF. Written as DNA, the CDR3 is TGTGCCAGCAGCTTGGATAGCAGGGGTAATTCACCCCTCCACTTT. The chain recombines TRBV5-5 with TRBJ1-6; possibly TRBD1 for D (6 bases). Germline CDR1 SGHKS, CDR2 YYEKEE (reference sequence). V was clipped by 0 bases and J by 6 bases, with 10 bases between them. CDR3 length equals 15 residues.

The chain has TRBV5-6 and TRBJ2-3; 11 nucleotides agree with TRBD2. The CDR3 runs 16 residues. CDR1 SGHDT and CDR2 YYEEEE come from the germline V gene. V shed 4 bases and J 2 bases; nucleotides not matched to a gene: 6. The CDR3 nucleotides read TGTGCCAGCAGCCTGGGGACTAGCGGATCCACAGATACGCAGTATTTT. It specifies CASSLGTSGSTDTQYF.

This clone came up once. This sequence joins TRBV4-1 and TRBJ1-4; 10 nucleotides agree with TRBD1. Germline assignment: CDR1 MGHRA and CDR2 YSYEKL. This CDR3 comprises 17 residues. V lost 0 bases to trimming and J lost 5 bases; unmatched junction nucleotides: 6. The CDR3 spells CASSQEGTGAGNEKLFF. CDR3 in DNA: TGCGCCAGCAGCCAAGAAGGGACAGGGGCGGGGAATGAAAAACTGTTTTTT.

The V call is TRBV5-5, the J call TRBJ2-1; no firm D call. Germline CDR1 SGHKS, CDR2 YYEKEE (reference sequence). This CDR3 has 11 residues. V was clipped by 5 bases and J by 4 bases, with 4 bases between them. DNA for the CDR3: TGTGCCAGCAGGGAGTACAATGAGCAGTTCTTC. Amino acid sequence: CASREYNEQFF.

The chain links TRBV2 to TRBJ2-7; 8 bases are shared with TRBD2. Per the germline V gene, CDR1 is SNHLY and CDR2 is FYNNEI. V lost 11 bases and J lost 2; bases outside the gene matches: 11. The CDR3 is 14 amino acids. CDR3 in DNA: TGTGCCGGAGCATCGGGAGGGATCGCCTACGAGCAGTACTTC. This translates into CAGASGGIAYEQYF.